These 20 T cell receptor beta chains came from one sample sequenced in a study of CD8 T cells in ankylosing spondylitis. TCRdb recomputed calls from the 5' RACE reads with MiXCR, one row per CDR3 protein. The sample lists 200,000 to 300,000 distinct CDR3 sequences, more than 9% occurring once. Sequencing used blood, either unsorted or a sorted T cell fraction (not recorded which). The receptors derive from a male donor with ankylosing spondylitis or in good health (not recorded which).

At least ten counts were recorded for this clonotype. CDR3 protein: CASSPPGQSYGYTF. The CDR3 region has the DNA TGTGCCAGCAGCCCACCCGGACAGTCGTATGGCTACACCTTC. The genes are TRBV21-1 and TRBJ1-2; the table's D call, TRBD1, has no DNA check behind it. TRBV21-1 corresponds to a pseudogene. This CDR3 is built from 14 residues.

This clonotype was detected ten times or more. The chain is built from TRBV20-1 and TRBJ1-5; a weak D match, TRBD1 (6 bases). The CDR3 loop spans 13 amino acids. V was trimmed by 6 bases and J by 4 bases, leaving 13 bases between them. Germline V CDR1 and CDR2: DFQATT, SNEGSKA (reference sequence). The chain's CDR3 is CSAPQGVNQPQHF. CDR3 nucleotides: TGCAGTGCCCCACAGGGAGTTAATCAGCCCCAGCATTTT.

This clonotype occurred many times. This sequence joins TRBV6-1 and TRBJ2-2; D tentatively fits TRBD1 or TRBD2 (5 bases each). Per the germline V gene, CDR1 is MNHNS and CDR2 is SASEGT. This CDR3 region has 16 residues. Trimming removed 6 bases from V and 0 bases from J, with 14 bases in between. This chain's CDR3 is CASSWGPNANTGELFF. CDR3 bases: TGTGCCAGCAGCTGGGGACCTAATGCGAACACCGGGGAGCTGTTTTTT.

As for this clonotype: This clone may be a read error of a much larger clone one base away. The chain couples TRBV7-9 to TRBJ1-1, with D unresolved. CDR3 length equals 14 residues. Germline values: CDR1 SEHNR, CDR2 FQNEAQ (reference sequence). CDR3 sequence: CASSLRASNIEAFF. The CDR3 DNA follows: TGTGCCAGCAGCTTAAGGGCATCGAACATTGAAGCTTTCTTT.

This clonotype was counted only a few times. This chain connects TRBV30 to TRBJ1-1, with 9 bases lining up with TRBD1. J lost 3 bases, V lost 8 bases, and 19 bases had no gene match. Germline assignment: CDR1 GTSNPN and CDR2 SVGIG (reference sequence). The CDR3 extends over 17 amino acids. The DNA for the CDR3 is TGTGCCGTAACAGGGGGCGAAGGGAGGAGAGCAGACACTGAAGCTTTCTTT. Its protein product is CAVTGGEGRRADTEAFF. The complete variable domain, with remaining parts taken from reference TRBV30 and TRBJ1-1, reads SQTIHQWPATLVQPVGSPLSLECTVEGTSNPNLYWYRQAAGRGLQLLFYSVGIGQISSEVPQNLSASRPQDRQFILSSKKLLLSDSGFYLCAVTGGEGRRADTEAFFGQGTRLTVV.

This clonotype has at least ten counts. The genes are TRBV21-1 and TRBJ2-2. TRBV21-1 is deemed a pseudogene. The CDR3 extends over 15 amino acids. The CDR3 spells CASSKEDGDTGELFF. The DNA for the CDR3 is TGTGCCAGCAGCAAAGAGGACGGTGACACCGGGGAGCTGTTTTTT.

At least ten counts were recorded for this clonotype. The junction and the germline gene differ at one end; a read error may be behind it. The J gene is TRBJ2-2, the V gene TRBV18; the D is unclear. The CDR3 is 12 residues long. In germline, CDR1 is KGHSH, CDR2 LQKENI. CDR3 in DNA: TGTGCCAGCTCACGAAACAACGGGGAGCTGTTTTTT. This translates into CASSRNNGELFF.

In its sample, this clonotype was seen many times. The gene calls are TRBV29-1 and TRBJ2-1; D unclear. The V gene's germline CDR1 is SQVTM and CDR2 ANQGSEA. V was clipped by 8 bases and J by 8 bases, with 25 bases between them. The CDR3 contains 15 residues. The CDR3 sequence is CSILPPASGGDEQFF. CDR3 nucleotides: TGCAGCATACTCCCCCCGGCCTCCGGTGGGGATGAGCAGTTCTTC.

This chain connects TRBV20-1 to TRBJ1-4, with 7 bases aligning to TRBD1. The germline CDR1 and CDR2 sequences are DFQATT and SNEGSKA (reference sequence). Trimming removed 5 bases from V and 8 bases from J; junction bases left unmatched: 8. The CDR3 runs to 13 residues. The CDR3 coding sequence is TGCAGTGCTTGGACAGGTCAGAGGGAAAAACTGTTTTTT. This gives the protein CSAWTGQREKLFF.

This clonotype was seen at least ten times. The J gene is TRBJ2-2, the V gene TRBV20-1; no clear D gene. Germline V lookup: CDR1 DFQATT, CDR2 SNEGSKA (reference sequence). The CDR3 has 14 amino acids. Trimming shortened V by 7 bases and J by 2 bases, and 14 bases separated the two germline ends. This CDR3 reads CSGRDGINTGELFF. Written as DNA, the CDR3 is TGCAGTGGAAGAGATGGGATTAACACCGGGGAGCTGTTTTTT.

This clonotype was seen only a few times. A single base separates this from a much larger clone, so it may be a read error. V gene TRBV7-6 combines with J gene TRBJ2-5; no reliable D call. The CDR3 runs 13 residues. V lost 1 base to trimming and J lost 0 bases, with 3 bases between them. CDR1 SGHVS and CDR2 FNYEAQ come from the germline V gene. In DNA form, the CDR3 reads TGTGCCAGCAGCTTAGAGGACCAAGAGACCCAGTACTTC. As protein: CASSLEDQETQYF.

A few counts support this clonotype. V is TRBV30 and J is TRBJ2-3, with 9 bases fitting TRBD2. V was pared by 1 base and J by 6 bases, with 8 bases of the junction left unmatched. Germline assignment: CDR1 GTSNPN and CDR2 SVGIG (reference sequence). CDR3 length equals 15 residues. This CDR3 is CAWSGGGGARDTQYF. In DNA, the CDR3 is TGTGCCTGGAGTGGTGGCGGGGGGGCCCGGGATACGCAGTATTTT.

This clonotype was observed many times. The chain joins TRBV12-3 or TRBV12-4 to TRBJ2-1; 11 nucleotides line up with TRBD1. CDR3 length: 16 residues. J gave up 7 bases and V 5 bases, and 10 bases lay outside the gene matches. CDR3 DNA sequence: TGTGCCAGCAGTCCATTCCGGGACAGGGGGTTAAATGAGCAGTTCTTC. Its translation: CASSPFRDRGLNEQFF.

This clonotype was seen at least ten times. The chain combines TRBV6-1 with TRBJ2-2, with D unclear. Trimming took off 4 bases at V and 1 base at J, with 4 bases between the two ends. The germline V gene has CDR1 MNHNS and CDR2 SASEGT. The CDR3 is 13 residues long. Here the CDR3 DNA reads TGTGCCAGCAGTGGGCGGAACACCGGGGAGCTGTTTTTT. The encoded protein is CASSGRNTGELFF.

This clonotype was seen ten or more times. The rearrangement uses TRBV6-1 and TRBJ2-3; 8 bases map to TRBD2. This CDR3 has 13 residues. Germline loops: CDR1 MNHNS, CDR2 SASEGT. V was pared by 8 bases and J by 8 bases, with 9 bases of the junction left unmatched. Here the CDR3 DNA reads TGTGCCAGCTGGTCATCCGGGGGGGTTACGCAGTATTTT. Protein sequence: CASWSSGGVTQYF.

This clonotype was observed many times. This chain links TRBV27 with TRBJ2-2; TRBD1 matches 8 bases. From germline, CDR1 is MNHEY and CDR2 SMNVEV (reference sequence). The CDR3 runs to 15 residues. V was pared by 5 bases and J by 5 bases, with 7 bases of the junction left unmatched. The CDR3 DNA reads as TGTGCCAGCAGTCCGGACAGGGTTTTTACCGGGGAGCTGTTTTTT. This encodes CASSPDRVFTGELFF.

This clonotype was found many times. This chain uses TRBV5-1 with TRBJ1-2; D is unclear. Germline values: CDR1 SGHRS, CDR2 YFSETQ. The CDR3 is 13 residues long. V lost 4 bases to trimming and J lost 4 bases, with 11 bases between them. DNA of the CDR3: TGCGCCAGCAGCCCGCCTGGAGCCTATGGCTACACCTTC. This gives the protein CASSPPGAYGYTF. Drawing the rest from reference TRBV5-1 and TRBJ1-2, the complete variable domain is KAGVTQTPRYLIKTRGQQVTLSCSPISGHRSVSWYQQTPGQGLQFLFEYFSETQRNKGNFPGRFSGRQFSNSRSEMNVSTLELGDSALYLCASSPPGAYGYTFGSGTRLTVV.

This clonotype occurred a few times. The rearrangement uses TRBV20-1 and TRBJ1-1; 7 bases fit TRBD1. The ends lost 4 bases at V and 1 base at J; junction bases unmatched: 6. Germline CDR1 and CDR2: DFQATT and SNEGSKA (reference sequence). This CDR3 contains 14 residues. The CDR3 loop is CSAKTGVRNTEAFF. CDR3 sequence (DNA): TGCAGTGCTAAAACAGGGGTGCGGAACACTGAAGCTTTCTTT.

V gene TRBV9 combines with J gene TRBJ2-7; D is tentatively TRBD1 or TRBD2 (5 bases each). The CDR3 covers 13 residues. Trimming shortened V by 2 bases and J by 3 bases, and 9 bases separated the two germline ends. CDR1 and CDR2 (germline): SGDLS, YYNGEE. CDR3 DNA: TGTGCCAGCAGCGTCAGGGACGGCTACGAGCAGTACTTC. Translated, it gives CASSVRDGYEQYF.

This clonotype was observed a few times. J is TRBJ2-3 and V is TRBV7-9; 9 nucleotides line up with TRBD2. The CDR3 runs 16 residues. V lost 6 bases, J lost 5 bases, and 12 bases stayed unmatched. Germline V lookup: CDR1 SEHNR, CDR2 FQNEAQ (reference sequence). The chain's CDR3 is CASRDSSGNQVDTQYF. The CDR3 bases are TGTGCCAGCAGGGATTCTAGCGGGAATCAAGTAGATACGCAGTATTTT.